This paragraph reports one TCR beta chain. The target antigen is unknown. At cycle 4 day 1, cycle 7 day 1, and baseline, blood was sampled. Between the trimmed V and J ends, which lost 1 base and 0 bases, there was a span of 11 bases. The CDR3 totals 16 residues. Germline V gene lookup returns CDR1 SGHRS and CDR2 YFSETQ. This entry is derived from a study of OX40 agonist ivuxolimab in advanced cancers. Study-level points and caveats: Some patients without response likewise showed low normalized clonal expansion.

Measured with immunoSEQ multiplex PCR; TCRdb has only the in-frame clones, and not every one. The profile covers tens of thousands of clones, with roughly nine tenths appearing a single time and around 0.3% taken by the ten largest. The source is an adult with an advanced solid tumor such as melanoma, head and neck, liver or kidney cancer. The specimen comprised CD4+ or CD8+ T cells sorted from blood, sampled in a trial of the OX40 agonist ivuxolimab. V is TRBV5-1 and J is TRBJ2-4; D gene ambiguous. The DNA for the CDR3 is TGCGCCAGCAGCTTGTCAGACTCCGTAGCCAAAAACATTCAGTACTTC. Protein sequence: CASSLSDSVAKNIQYF.